The 8 T cell receptor beta chains below were found in one sample sequenced in a study of control samples from healthy donors and cancer patients. Sequenced by immunoSEQ multiplex PCR; TCRdb stores in-frame clones only, minus some. The sample yields about 100,000 clones, less than 90% seen once. The sample was blood. The receptors stem from a woman aged 45-65 years in good health.

The chain combines TRBV5-4 with TRBJ2-1; the match to TRBD2 covers 8 bases. Unmatched junction bases numbered 8, after V lost 4 bases and J lost 5 bases. CDR3 length: 15 residues. Germline-derived CDR1 and CDR2 are SGHNT and YYREEE (reference sequence). CDR3 region: CASSLTGGAHNEQFF. The CDR3 region has the DNA TGTGCCAGCAGCCTGACCGGGGGGGCCCACAATGAGCAGTTCTTC.

V usage is TRBV4-1 and J usage is TRBJ1-1, with a weak D call TRBD1 (6 bases). V gave up 4 bases and J gave up 0 bases, with 18 bases separating them. Per the germline V gene, CDR1 is MGHRA and CDR2 is YSYEKL. CDR3 length: 17 amino acids. The DNA of the CDR3 is TGCGCCAGCAGCCCTAACGCCAGGGGCCCAGTGAACACTGAAGCTTTCTTT. Its protein product is CASSPNARGPVNTEAFF.

This clone was recorded only once. This sequence joins TRBV12-3 or TRBV12-4 and TRBJ2-5; D gene uncertain. Between the trimmed V and J ends, which lost 3 bases and 7 bases, there was a span of 6 bases. CDR3 length: 11 amino acids. CDR3 region: CASSFVGTQYF. The CDR3 DNA reads as TGTGCCAGCAGTTTTGTGGGGACCCAGTACTTC.

The V and J genes are TRBV9 and TRBJ2-5, with 12 bases aligning to TRBD2. J gave up 5 bases and V 3 bases, and 5 bases lay outside the gene matches. The germline V gene encodes CDR1 SGDLS and CDR2 YYNGEE. The CDR3 is 15 residues long. The CDR3 is CASSEGTSGSETQYF. The CDR3 DNA sequence: TGTGCCAGCAGCGAGGGGACTAGCGGGTCGGAGACCCAGTACTTC.

The chain recombines TRBV10-3 with TRBJ2-7; TRBD2 matches at 8 bases. The CDR3 is 12 residues long. The germline gives CDR1 ENHRY, CDR2 SYGVKD. V was pared by 4 bases and J by 4 bases, with 0 bases of the junction left unmatched. This chain's CDR3 is CAISASGYEQYV. The CDR3 nucleotides are TGTGCCATCAGTGCTAGCGGGTACGAGCAGTACGTC.

This chain links TRBV2 with TRBJ2-5; D remains ambiguous. Trimming left V 7 bases short and J 2 bases short, with 14 bases between. The CDR3 runs 14 residues. Germline lookup yields CDR1 SNHLY and CDR2 FYNNEI. The CDR3 sequence: CASMGNVDQETQYF. The CDR3 bases are TGTGCCAGCATGGGGAATGTTGATCAAGAGACCCAGTACTTC.

This clone was recorded only once. This rearrangement joins TRBV13 to TRBJ1-2, with D tentatively TRBD1 (6 bases). V was trimmed by 3 bases and J by 5 bases, leaving 16 bases between them. From germline, CDR1 is PRHDT and CDR2 FYEKMQ (reference sequence). The CDR3 runs 15 residues. CDR3 DNA: TGTGCCAGCAGCTTCTGGACAGATCCCCTTTATGGCTACACCTTC. Encoded protein: CASSFWTDPLYGYTF.

This chain joins TRBV7-9 and TRBJ1-3; D is undetermined. The CDR3 is 15 amino acids. Trimming left V 0 bases short and J 0 bases short, with 6 bases between. CDR1 and CDR2 from the germline V gene are SEHNR and FQNEAQ (reference sequence). CDR3 nucleotides: TGTGCCAGCAGCTTAGCTCAGTACTCTGGAAACACCATATATTTT. It translates to CASSLAQYSGNTIYF.